This T cell receptor beta chain came from a study of blood T cell repertoires in COVID-19. On the study more broadly: Nucleic acid was either cDNA or gDNA, and it came from T cells, B-cell-depleted T cells, or PBMCs.

Germline V gives CDR1 SNHLY, CDR2 FYNNEI. The CDR3 is 15 residues long. Unmatched junction bases numbered 8, after V lost 4 bases and J lost 6 bases. Sequencing was performed with immunoSEQ multiplex PCR; in TCRdb, only in-frame clones are kept and a portion is missing. Here the sample spans approximately 49,000 clones, roughly 89% being singletons. The chain combines TRBV2 with TRBJ2-3, with 9 bases lining up with TRBD1. The TCR originated in a man aged 50-60 years with acute or convalescent COVID-19. Source material: peripheral blood. DNA of the CDR3: TGTGCCAGCAGTGCCGGGACAGGGCAGACCGATACGCAGTATTTT. It is translated as CASSAGTGQTDTQYF.